The 8 T cell receptor beta chains listed next were all sequenced from one sample in a study of CD8+ T cells in alopecia areata. Treatment described: oral pan-JAK inhibitor, 5-10 mg twice daily. RNA, once extracted, was reverse transcribed into cDNA for use as the sequencing template. The protocol was immunoSEQ multiplex PCR, while the TCRdb copy is restricted to in-frame clones and leaves out a portion. In the table there are 150,000 to 200,000 clones, less than 65% of which are singletons. Here the sequenced sample was CD4+ T cells sorted from blood, taken at week 24, from a patient treated with tofacitinib. All receptors derive from a human donor with alopecia areata.

This clone occurred many times. The chain employs TRBV6-4 and TRBJ2-3; 7 nucleotides agree with TRBD1. V lost 4 bases and J lost 4; bases outside the gene matches: 11. The CDR3 is made up of 16 amino acids. Germline-derived CDR1 and CDR2 are MRHNA and SNTAGT. CDR3 sequence: CASSVDPTGTPDTQYF. For the CDR3, the DNA is TGTGCCAGCAGTGTAGACCCGACAGGGACCCCAGATACGCAGTATTTT.

This clone has more than one count but fewer than ten. CDR3 residues: CAISAGTGSPEAFF. CDR3 sequence (DNA): TGTGCCATCAGTGCCGGGACAGGGAGCCCTGAAGCTTTCTTT. The rearrangement uses TRBV10-3 and TRBJ1-1; 9 bases are a match to TRBD1. Germline trimming cut 4 bases from V and 6 bases from J; bases unmatched to any gene: 6. The CDR3 covers 14 residues. Germline-derived CDR1 and CDR2 are ENHRY and SYGVKD.

The V gene is TRBV5-1, the J gene TRBJ2-1; D not resolved. V was clipped by 0 bases and J by 9 bases, with 10 bases between them. This CDR3 has 13 residues. Germline CDR1 is SGHRS and CDR2 is YFSETQ. DNA of the CDR3: TGCGCCAGCAGCTTGGAGTTGGCTGCTGAGCAGTTCTTC. This sequence encodes CASSLELAAEQFF.

V and J are TRBV4-2 and TRBJ2-3; no reliable D call. The CDR3 runs to 13 residues. Germline V lookup: CDR1 LGHNA, CDR2 YNFKEQ. V lost 6 bases, J lost 0 bases, and 7 bases lay in between. The chain's CDR3 is CASRGHSTDTQYF. CDR3 DNA: TGTGCCAGCAGGGGCCATAGCACAGATACGCAGTATTTT.

This clone was seen a handful of times. This sequence joins TRBV5-5 and TRBJ2-4; 8 bases map to TRBD1. CDR1 is SGHKS, CDR2 YYEKEE, per germline (reference sequence). Unmatched junction bases numbered 0, after V lost 1 base and J lost 6 bases. The CDR3 length is 13 residues. CDR3 sequence (DNA): TGTGCCAGCAGCTTGCAGGGGGCAAACATTCAGTACTTC. Encoded protein: CASSLQGANIQYF. The full variable domain, completed using reference TRBV5-5 and TRBJ2-4, is DAGVTQSPTHLIKTRGQQVTLRCSPISGHKSVSWYQQVLGQGPQFIFQYYEKEERGRGNFPDRFSARQFPNYSSELNVNALLLGDSALYLCASSLQGANIQYFGAGTRLSVL.

In regard to this clone: A junction end diverges from the germline sequence, so it may reflect a read error. This sequence joins TRBV15 and TRBJ1-4; no clear D gene. The CDR3 has 12 amino acids. Germline CDR1 and CDR2: LNHNV and YYDKDF (reference sequence). DNA of the CDR3: TGTGCCACCAGCAGAGATCTTAACGACCGCGTATTT. It yields the protein CATSRDLNDRVF.

The chain joins TRBV14 to TRBJ1-2; TRBD1 might be the D (5 bases). There are 15 residues in the CDR3. V shed 0 bases and J shed 3 bases, with 11 bases lying between them. The germline V gene has CDR1 SGHDN and CDR2 FVKESK. CDR3 in DNA: TGTGCCAGCAGCCAAGAAATCGGGGCACACTATGGCTACACCTTC. Translation: CASSQEIGAHYGYTF.

The table lists this clone with a count of one. The chain has TRBV4-2 and TRBJ2-5; D gene unclear. V was shortened by 6 bases and J by 5 bases, with 16 bases between the two germline ends. This CDR3 has 14 residues. Germline lookup yields CDR1 LGHNA and CDR2 YNFKEQ. The CDR3 reads CASSQTDGRETQYF. The CDR3 coding sequence is TGTGCCAGCAGTCAAACCGACGGTCGGGAGACCCAGTACTTC.